The entry below gives a single TCR beta chain sequence along with its context. The antigen remains undetermined. Only in-frame clones appear in the TCRdb table, and some are missing; sequencing was by immunoSEQ multiplex PCR. The repertoire holds 20,000 to 25,000 clones, about 73% seen once, with 16% in the top ten. Peripheral blood came from all dose cohorts at three timepoints. This sample is part of a study of OX40 agonist ivuxolimab in advanced cancers. Looking at the study overall: The dose-escalation cohort had hepatocellular carcinoma, melanoma, renal cell or head and neck cancer. Study-wide points: There were, on average, more expanded clones in CD8+ T cells than in CD4+.

Material: CD4+ or CD8+ T cells sorted from blood, obtained in a trial of the OX40 agonist ivuxolimab. The source of this sequence is an adult with an advanced solid tumor such as melanoma, head and neck, liver or kidney cancer.

The CDR3 DNA sequence: TGTGCCACCAATAAGGGGGCTTCGAACACCGGGGAGCTGTTTTTT. It encodes CATNKGASNTGELFF. This chain connects TRBV9 to TRBJ2-2; 7 bases agree with TRBD1. The germline V gene has CDR1 SGDLS and CDR2 YYNGEE. J gave up 0 bases and V 9 bases, and 8 bases lay outside the gene matches. The CDR3 totals 15 residues.